A selection of T cell receptor beta chains follows, all from one sample in a study of radiotherapy plus CTLA-4 blockade in lung cancer. Measured with immunoSEQ multiplex PCR; TCRdb has only the in-frame clones, and not every one. The sample yields approximately 28,000 clones, approximately 77% seen once. The sequenced sample was peripheral blood, obtained from a patient treated with radiotherapy plus ipilimumab. Every receptor here comes from a human donor with non-small cell lung cancer that progressed on radiotherapy plus ipilimumab. Each CDR3 is given with its conserved first and last residue. Fields, in order: J gene, V gene, clone size, D gene, CDR3 protein, CDR3 DNA. The D gene is left open where the match is weak. Clone size is stated in some rows and not others, as once, few, many or a class when expanded.

TRBJ1-5,TRBV19,NA,NA,CASSSPKAGVGNQPQHF,TGTGCCAGTAGTTCGCCCAAGGCAGGGGTTGGGAATCAGCCCCAGCATTTT
TRBJ1-1,TRBV19,NA,TRBD1,CASSKIGQGAEAFF,TGTGCCAGTAGTAAGATAGGACAGGGGGCTGAAGCTTTCTTT
TRBJ2-3,TRBV30,NA,NA,CAWSGVQVRDTQYF,TGTGCCTGGAGTGGGGTTCAGGTTCGCGATACGCAGTATTTT
TRBJ1-5,TRBV28,NA,TRBD1,CASSLGQGAPGNQPQHF,TGTGCCAGCAGTTTGGGACAGGGGGCTCCTGGCAATCAGCCCCAGCATTTT
TRBJ2-1,TRBV7-9,NA,NA,CASSPTQSYNEQFF,TGTGCCAGCAGCCCTACCCAGAGCTACAATGAGCAGTTCTTC
TRBJ2-3,TRBV27,once,TRBD2,CASSLSPDRGTSVPTSTDTQYF,TGTGCCAGCAGTTTGTCGCCGGATCGTGGGACTAGCGTACCTACTAGCACAGATACGCAGTATTTT
TRBJ2-3,TRBV6-5,NA,TRBD1,CASSFQTGSSGDTQYF,TGTGCCAGCAGTTTCCAGACAGGGAGTAGTGGAGATACGCAGTATTTT
TRBJ2-3,TRBV27,NA,TRBD2,CASSLLLAGGPLDTQYF,TGTGCCAGCAGTTTGTTACTAGCGGGAGGGCCACTAGATACGCAGTATTTT
TRBJ1-5,TRBV5-1,NA,NA,CASSEFGDAGQPQHF,TGCGCCAGCAGCGAATTTGGGGATGCTGGCCAGCCCCAGCATTTT
TRBJ2-7,TRBV6-1,NA,TRBD2,CASSEARGFYEQYF,TGTGCCAGCAGTGAAGCGCGGGGGTTCTACGAGCAGTACTTC
TRBJ2-2,TRBV9,NA,TRBD2,CASSVEAGGSNTGELFF,TGTGCCAGCAGCGTAGAAGCGGGGGGATCCAACACCGGGGAGCTGTTTTTT
TRBJ2-6,TRBV2,NA,TRBD1,CASSEQGQGGRANVLTF,TGTGCCAGCAGTGAACAAGGACAGGGGGGAAGGGCCAACGTCCTGACTTTC
TRBJ1-3,TRBV19,NA,NA,CASSIDHGGYSGNTIYF,TGTGCCAGTAGTATAGATCACGGGGGATACTCTGGAAACACCATATATTTT
TRBJ1-2,TRBV28,NA,NA,CASSLPQGRGYGYTF,TGTGCCAGCAGTTTGCCTCAGGGGCGGGGCTATGGCTACACCTTC
TRBJ2-5,TRBV7-6,NA,NA,CASRKGGQETQYF,TGTGCCAGCAGGAAAGGGGGCCAAGAGACCCAGTACTTC
TRBJ2-3,TRBV18,NA,NA,CASSPRDGDTDTQYF,TGTGCCAGCTCACCAAGGGACGGTGACACAGATACGCAGTATTTT
TRBJ2-3,TRBV2,few,TRBD2,CASRKAGGVRDTQYF,TGTGCCAGCAGGAAGGCGGGAGGGGTTAGAGATACGCAGTATTTT
TRBJ1-2,TRBV6-4,few,TRBD1,CASSYSGDRNYGYTF,TGTGCCAGCAGTTACTCTGGGGACAGGAACTATGGCTACACCTTC
TRBJ2-7,TRBV5-1,NA,NA,CASSTLAGYEQYF,TGCGCCAGCAGCACACTAGCAGGCTACGAGCAGTACTTC
TRBJ2-3,TRBV7-9,NA,NA,CASSPTYTTDTQYF,TGTGCCAGCAGCCCCACTTATACCACAGATACGCAGTATTTT